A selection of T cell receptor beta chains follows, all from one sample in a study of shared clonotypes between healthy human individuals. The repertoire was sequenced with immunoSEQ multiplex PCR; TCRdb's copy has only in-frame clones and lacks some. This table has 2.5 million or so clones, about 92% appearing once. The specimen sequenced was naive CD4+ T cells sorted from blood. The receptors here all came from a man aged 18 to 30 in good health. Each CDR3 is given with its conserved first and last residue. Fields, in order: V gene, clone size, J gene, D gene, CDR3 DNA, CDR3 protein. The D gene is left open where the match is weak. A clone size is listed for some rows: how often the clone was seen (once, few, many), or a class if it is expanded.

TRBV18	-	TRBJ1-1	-	TGTGCCAGCTCATACCAGGTGGCAGCCCCTGAAGCTTTCTTT	CASSYQVAAPEAFF
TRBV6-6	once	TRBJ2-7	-	TGTGCCAGCAGTTACTCGGCGGACAGCTCCTACGAGCAGTACTTC	CASSYSADSSYEQYF
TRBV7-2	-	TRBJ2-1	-	TGTGCCAGCAGCTACCAATACAATGAGCAGTTCTTC	CASSYQYNEQFF
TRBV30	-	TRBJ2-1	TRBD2	TGTGCCCAAACCCGGGGGGATTCCTACAATGAGCAGTTCTTC	CAQTRGDSYNEQFF
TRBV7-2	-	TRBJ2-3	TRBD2	TGTGCCAGCAGCTTAGAGAGCGGGAGGGCCCCCTCGAATACGCAGTATTTT	CASSLESGRAPSNTQYF
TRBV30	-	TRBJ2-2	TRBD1	TGTGCCTGGACCTTACAGGGGGCGAACACCGGGGAGCTGTTTTTT	CAWTLQGANTGELFF
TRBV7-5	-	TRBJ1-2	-	TGTGCCAGAAGCTCCTGGACAGGGACTCCTAACTATGGCTACACCTTC	CARSSWTGTPNYGYTF
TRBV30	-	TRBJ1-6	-	TGTGCCTGGAGGAGGGGGTCTTCCCTCCACTTT	CAWRRGSSLHF
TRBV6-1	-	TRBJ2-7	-	TGTGCCAGCAGTGAATCGTCTAGCTCCCAGCAGTACTTC	CASSESSSSQQYF
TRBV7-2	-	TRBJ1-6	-	TGTGCCAGCAGCCCTTCTAAAACATCACCCCTCCACTTT	CASSPSKTSPLHF
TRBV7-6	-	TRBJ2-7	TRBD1	TGTGCCAGCAGCTTAGGGGACAGCTACGAGCAGTACTTC	CASSLGDSYEQYF
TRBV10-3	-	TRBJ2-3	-	TGTGCCATATCCTCCCAGGAGATAAATACGCAGTATTTT	CAISSQEINTQYF
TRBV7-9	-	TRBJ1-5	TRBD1	TGTGCCAGCAGCGCATCGACAGGGTCGGACTTTCGGCCCCAGCATTTT	CASSASTGSDFRPQHF
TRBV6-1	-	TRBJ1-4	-	TGTGCCAGCAGTGGGTCCGGGGCAGGGGAAAAACTGTTTTTT	CASSGSGAGEKLFF
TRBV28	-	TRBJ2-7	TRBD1	TGTGCCAGCAGTTCCATACCAGGGGGCAGCTACGAGCAGTACTTC	CASSSIPGGSYEQYF
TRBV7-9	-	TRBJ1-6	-	TGTGCCAGCAGATCAGACAGTTATAATTCACCCCTCCACTTT	CASRSDSYNSPLHF
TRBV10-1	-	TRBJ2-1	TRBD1	TGCGCCAGCAGCCGGGACAGCCTCGGTAATGAGCAGTTCTTC	CASSRDSLGNEQFF
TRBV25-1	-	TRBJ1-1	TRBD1	TGTGCCAGCACCAGAGGTACAGGGGGCTTTTTATCGGCTTTCTTT	CASTRGTGGFLSAFF
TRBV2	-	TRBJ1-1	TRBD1	TGTGCCAGAGTCACATCGGGACAGGCGAACACTGAAGCTTTCTTT	CARVTSGQANTEAFF
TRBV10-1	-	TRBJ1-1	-	TGCGCCAGCAGTGAAAGGGGGACGAACACTGAAGCTTTCTTT	CASSERGTNTEAFF
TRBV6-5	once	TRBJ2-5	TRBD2	TGTGCCAGCAGTCCGGGGGGGACCCAGTACTTC	CASSPGGTQYF
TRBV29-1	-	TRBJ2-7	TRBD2	TGCAGCGTCGGGACTATCTACGAGCAGTACTTC	CSVGTIYEQYF
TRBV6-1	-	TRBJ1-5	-	TGTGCCAGCAGTGATTGGGCCGGACTATCGCGCAATCAGCCCCAGCATTTT	CASSDWAGLSRNQPQHF
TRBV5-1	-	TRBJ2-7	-	TGCGCCAGCAGCTTGACGCCGCCGGGTTTGTCCTACGAGCAGTACTTC	CASSLTPPGLSYEQYF
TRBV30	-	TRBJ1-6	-	TGTGCCTGGAGTGTAACCAGGGGTGAATCACCCCTCCACTTT	CAWSVTRGESPLHF
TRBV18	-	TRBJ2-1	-	TGTGCCAGCTCACCGCTAGAGGGTCAACTTCGGTTCTTC	CASSPLEGQLRFF
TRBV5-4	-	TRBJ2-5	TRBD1	TGTGCCAGCAGCCCCGACAGGGTAATATCCGAGACCCAGTACTTC	CASSPDRVISETQYF
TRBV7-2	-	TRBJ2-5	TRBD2	TGTGCCAGCAGCTTAAGACTAGCGCCTTGGGAGACCCAGTACTTC	CASSLRLAPWETQYF
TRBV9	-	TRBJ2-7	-	TGTGCCAGCAGCGTAGGGGTGGGAAAGAGCTCCTACGAGCAGTACTTC	CASSVGVGKSSYEQYF